This TCR beta chain comes out of a study of somatic mutations in cytotoxic T cells in rheumatoid arthritis. Method: immunoSEQ multiplex PCR; TCRdb's copy keeps in-frame clones and lacks some. The sample has just under 30,000 clones; around nine tenths are singletons. Findings and caveats of the study: Measured CD8+ T-cell clonality, a value compared between rheumatoid arthritis patients and age-matched healthy controls, did not differ significantly.

Comments on this clone: The target antigen is unknown.

Germline lookup yields CDR1 LGHNA and CDR2 YNFKEQ. Trimming took off 1 base at V and 3 bases at J, with 7 bases between the two ends. The CDR3 has 13 residues. The source material was CD8+ T cells sorted from blood. The chain employs TRBV4-2 and TRBJ2-7, with D unclear. This sequence was found in an adult with rheumatoid arthritis. The CDR3 DNA reads as TGTGCCAGCAGCCAAGGTACCGACTACGAGCAGTACTTC. Translating it yields CASSQGTDYEQYF.